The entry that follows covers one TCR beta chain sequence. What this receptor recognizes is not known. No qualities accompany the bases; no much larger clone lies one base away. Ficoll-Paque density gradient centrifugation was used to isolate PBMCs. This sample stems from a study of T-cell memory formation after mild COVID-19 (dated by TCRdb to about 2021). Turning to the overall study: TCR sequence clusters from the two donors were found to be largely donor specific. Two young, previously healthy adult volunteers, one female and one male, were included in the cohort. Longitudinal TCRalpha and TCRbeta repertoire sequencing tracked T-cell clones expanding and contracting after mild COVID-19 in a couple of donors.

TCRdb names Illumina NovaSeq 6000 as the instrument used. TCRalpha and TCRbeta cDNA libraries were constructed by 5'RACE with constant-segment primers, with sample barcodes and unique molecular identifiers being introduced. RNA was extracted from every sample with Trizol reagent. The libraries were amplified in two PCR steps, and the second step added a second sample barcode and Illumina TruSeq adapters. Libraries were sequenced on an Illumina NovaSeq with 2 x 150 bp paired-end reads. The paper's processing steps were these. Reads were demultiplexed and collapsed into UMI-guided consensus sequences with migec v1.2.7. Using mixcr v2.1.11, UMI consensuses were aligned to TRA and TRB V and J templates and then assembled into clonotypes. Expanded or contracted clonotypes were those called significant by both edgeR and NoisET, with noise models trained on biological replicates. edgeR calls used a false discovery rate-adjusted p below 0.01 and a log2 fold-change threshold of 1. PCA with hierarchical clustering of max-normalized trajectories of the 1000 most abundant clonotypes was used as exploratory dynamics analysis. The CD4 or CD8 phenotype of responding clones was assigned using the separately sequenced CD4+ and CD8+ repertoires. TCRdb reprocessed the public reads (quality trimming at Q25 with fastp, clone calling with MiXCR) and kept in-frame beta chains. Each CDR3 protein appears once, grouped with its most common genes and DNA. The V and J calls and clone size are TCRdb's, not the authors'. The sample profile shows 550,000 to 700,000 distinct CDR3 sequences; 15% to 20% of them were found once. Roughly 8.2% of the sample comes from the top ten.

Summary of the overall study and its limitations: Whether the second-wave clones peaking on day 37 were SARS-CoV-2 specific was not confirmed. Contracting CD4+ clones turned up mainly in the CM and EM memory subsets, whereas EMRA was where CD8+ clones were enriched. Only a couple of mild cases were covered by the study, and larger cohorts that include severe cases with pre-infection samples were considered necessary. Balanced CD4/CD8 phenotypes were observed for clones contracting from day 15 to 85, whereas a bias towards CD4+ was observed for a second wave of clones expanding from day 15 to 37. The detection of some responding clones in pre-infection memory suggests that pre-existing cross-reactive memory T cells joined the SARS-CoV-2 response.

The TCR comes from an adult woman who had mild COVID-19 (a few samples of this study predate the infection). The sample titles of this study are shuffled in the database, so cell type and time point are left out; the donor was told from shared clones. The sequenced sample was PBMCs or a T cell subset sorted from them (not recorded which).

The CDR3 protein is CASSIRQSYEQYF. Read as DNA, the sequence is TGTGCCAGTAGTATTAGGCAGTCCTACGAGCAGTACTTC. The chain was built from TRBV19 and TRBJ2-7; there is no confident call for the D gene. Deletion took 3 bases off V and 1 base off J, with a span of 7 bases between the germline ends. CDR1 and CDR2 are read off the germline V gene (reference sequence) as LNHDA and SQIVND. Spanning cysteine to phenylalanine, the CDR3 consists of 13 amino acids. Left in the record is the CDR3 DNA by itself, 39 bases read in frame from the first base.